One and the same sample provided the 21 T cell receptor beta chains below, sequenced in a study of T cell responses to AZD1222 COVID-19 vaccine. The repertoire was sequenced with immunoSEQ multiplex PCR; TCRdb's copy has only in-frame clones and lacks some. The sample has 150,000 to 200,000 clones; approximately 90% are singletons. Here the sequenced sample was peripheral blood, taken 28 days after the second AZD1222 dose. The receptors come from an adult who received the AZD1222 COVID-19 vaccine.

V and J are TRBV6-5 and TRBJ2-7, with TRBD2 matching 13 bases. V shed 10 bases, J shed 1 base, and the junction held 7 bases outside the gene matches. The germline gives CDR1 MNHEY, CDR2 SVGAGI. The CDR3 runs to 15 residues. The CDR3 bases are TGTGCCACAAGACTAGCGGGGGGCCCATCCTACGAGCAGTACTTC. This translates into CATRLAGGPSYEQYF.

The CDR3 DNA reads as TGTGCCAGCAGTGAATATAAGGGTGCCGGGGAGCTGTTTTTT. The encoded protein is CASSEYKGAGELFF. This rearrangement joins TRBV25-1 to TRBJ2-2; D is unclear. V lost 0 bases and J 6 bases, leaving 8 bases between the germline ends. This CDR3 has 14 amino acids. Germline V gene sequence: CDR1 MGHDK, CDR2 SYGVNS.

This sequence joins TRBV5-1 and TRBJ1-4; no reliable D call. Trimming stripped 4 bases from V and 4 bases from J, with 11 bases between. The CDR3 has 14 amino acids. The germline V gene encodes CDR1 SGHRS and CDR2 YFSETQ. The CDR3 DNA follows: TGCGCCAGCAGCCGTACCCTGAGTAATGAAAAACTGTTTTTT. It yields the protein CASSRTLSNEKLFF.

The chain combines TRBV5-1 with TRBJ1-2; D is uncertain. The CDR3 has 13 residues. The V gene's germline CDR1 is SGHRS and CDR2 YFSETQ. Trimming pared 5 bases from V and 5 bases from J, leaving 13 bases between. The CDR3 DNA sequence: TGCGCCAGCAGACCTGACGGATTATATGGCTACACCTTC. Its translation is CASRPDGLYGYTF.

The rearrangement joins TRBV6-5 to TRBJ2-7; TRBD2 might be the D (6 bases). CDR1 MNHEY and CDR2 SVGAGI come from the germline V gene. Between the trimmed V and J ends, which lost 6 bases and 3 bases, there was a span of 15 bases. The length of the CDR3 is 14 residues. In nucleotides, the CDR3 is TGTGCCAGCAGACAGGTGGGGGGAGTCTACGAGCAGTACTTC. Its protein product is CASRQVGGVYEQYF.

The V call is TRBV4-3, the J call TRBJ1-1, with TRBD1 matching 7 bases. Germline CDR1 is LGHNA and CDR2 is YSLEER. Unmatched junction bases numbered 12, after V lost 4 bases and J lost 4 bases. The CDR3 contains 16 residues. As DNA, the CDR3 is TGCGCCAGCAGCCCTGGTGAGGACAGGCCATCCACTGAAGCTTTCTTT. This codes for CASSPGEDRPSTEAFF.

This chain connects TRBV28 to TRBJ1-1; the D is unclear. V was shortened by 10 bases and J by 3 bases, with 15 bases between the two germline ends. Germline CDR1 and CDR2: MDHEN and SYDVKM. This CDR3 contains 13 residues. The CDR3 DNA sequence: TGTGCCACCCAACTAAGGTCGGACACTGAAGCTTTCTTT. Amino acid sequence: CATQLRSDTEAFF.

The chain links TRBV9 to TRBJ2-7; 8 bases agree with TRBD2. V trimming: 4 bases; J trimming: 3 bases; junction bases outside the gene matches: 9. Looked up from germline, CDR1 is SGDLS and CDR2 is YYNGEE. The CDR3 runs 15 residues. CDR3 nucleotides: TGTGCCAGCAGCCCTGGGACTAGGTACGTCTACGAGCAGTACTTC. This sequence encodes CASSPGTRYVYEQYF.

The J gene is TRBJ2-3, the V gene TRBV7-9, with D unresolved. CDR1 is SEHNR and CDR2 is FQNEAQ in the germline V gene (reference sequence). The CDR3 contains 14 residues. V dropped 1 base and J dropped 0 bases, with 5 bases sitting between them. The CDR3 loop reads CASSLETSTDTQYF. In DNA form, the CDR3 reads TGTGCCAGCAGCTTAGAGACAAGCACAGATACGCAGTATTTT.

The J gene is TRBJ2-7, the V gene TRBV18, with D hard to call. The CDR3 totals 14 residues. V lost 3 bases to trimming and J lost 0 bases, with 9 bases between them. The germline V gene encodes CDR1 KGHSH and CDR2 LQKENI. In DNA, the CDR3 is TGTGCCAGCTCACCGTCGGGTCCCTCCTACGAGCAGTACTTC. It translates to CASSPSGPSYEQYF.

The chain has TRBV28 and TRBJ2-1; 7 positions match TRBD2. Germline values: CDR1 MDHEN, CDR2 SYDVKM. CDR3 length: 18 amino acids. The junction had 11 bases not matched to a gene; V was cut back by 3 bases and J by 0 bases. The CDR3 loop reads CASSLAASGTSSYNEQFF. As DNA, the CDR3 is TGTGCCAGCAGTTTGGCTGCTAGCGGCACAAGCTCCTACAATGAGCAGTTCTTC.

In DNA form, the CDR3 reads TGTGCCAGCTCACCTCAGCGGTTTCCCTCCTACAATGAGCAGTTCTTC. Its protein is CASSPQRFPSYNEQFF. J is TRBJ2-1 and V is TRBV28; a possible D gene is TRBD2 (5 bases). The CDR3 consists of 16 residues. Germline CDR1 is MDHEN and CDR2 is SYDVKM. V was pared by 8 bases and J by 0 bases, with 17 bases between. Drawing the rest from reference TRBV28 and TRBJ2-1, the complete variable domain is DVKVTQSSRYLVKRTGEKVFLECVQDMDHENMFWYRQDPGLGLRLIYFSYDVKMKEKGDIPEGYSVSREKKERFSLILESASTNQTSMYLCASSPQRFPSYNEQFFGPGTRLTVL.

This sequence joins TRBV7-9 and TRBJ2-7; D is ambiguous. The V end lost 5 bases, the J end lost 3 bases, and 8 bases lay between the germline ends. The CDR3 is 12 amino acids. Germline CDR1 and CDR2: SEHNR and FQNEAQ (reference sequence). The DNA of the CDR3 is TGTGCCAGCAGCCCTTTATTCTACGAGCAGTACTTC. As protein: CASSPLFYEQYF.

This chain connects TRBV19 to TRBJ2-7; a possible D gene is TRBD1 (7 bases). Trimming cost V 7 bases and J 5 bases, with 15 bases left between them. Per the germline V gene, CDR1 is LNHDA and CDR2 is SQIVND (reference sequence). The CDR3 has 13 residues. The CDR3 nucleotides are TGTGCCAGTATCGCCCAGGGGGGCAACGAGCAGTACTTC. As protein: CASIAQGGNEQYF.

The CDR3: CASSPRQDNTEAFF. Written as DNA, the CDR3 is TGTGCCAGCTCACCACGGCAGGACAACACTGAAGCTTTCTTT. The J gene is TRBJ1-1, the V gene TRBV18; D uncertain. Trimming took 1 base from V and 2 from J, leaving 8 bases between them. CDR1 and CDR2 from the germline V gene are KGHSH and LQKENI. The CDR3 runs 14 residues.

The chain is built from TRBV7-2 and TRBJ1-3; no firm D call. This CDR3 spans 13 amino acids. V was pared by 2 bases and J by 0 bases, with 2 bases between. Germline V CDR1 and CDR2: SGHTA, FQGNSA. CDR3 region: CASSLYSGNTIYF. CDR3 coding DNA: TGTGCCAGCAGCTTATACTCTGGAAACACCATATATTTT.

This chain joins TRBV5-1 and TRBJ2-1; unclear D gene. Germline lookup yields CDR1 SGHRS and CDR2 YFSETQ. V was trimmed by 0 bases and J by 8 bases, leaving 6 bases between them. This CDR3 has 12 amino acids. In DNA, the CDR3 is TGCGCCAGCAGCTTGGGGGGTCATGAGCAGTTCTTC. Translation: CASSLGGHEQFF. Full variable domain (remainder filled in from reference TRBV5-1 and TRBJ2-1): KAGVTQTPRYLIKTRGQQVTLSCSPISGHRSVSWYQQTPGQGLQFLFEYFSETQRNKGNFPGRFSGRQFSNSRSEMNVSTLELGDSALYLCASSLGGHEQFFGPGTRLTVL.

The chain recombines TRBV5-6 with TRBJ2-3, with 11 nucleotides matching TRBD2. Germline trimming cut 4 bases from V and 3 bases from J; bases unmatched to any gene: 7. This CDR3 has 16 residues. CDR1 is SGHDT and CDR2 is YYEEEE in the germline V gene. The CDR3 region has the DNA TGTGCCAGCAGCCTCGGGACTAGCGGATATACAGATACGCAGTATTTT. Protein sequence: CASSLGTSGYTDTQYF.

The chain is built from TRBV3-1 (or the pseudogene TRBV3-2) and TRBJ1-6; D is ambiguous. The germline V gene has CDR1 LGHDT and CDR2 YNNKEL (reference sequence). Trimming took off 0 bases at V and 7 bases at J, with 7 bases between the two ends. This CDR3 is built from 14 residues. CDR3 amino acids: CASSQDVGNSPLHF. The CDR3 coding sequence is TGTGCCAGCAGCCAAGATGTCGGGAATTCACCCCTCCACTTT.

The CDR3 here is CASSFTDITYGYTF. The CDR3 region has the DNA TGTGCCAGCAGTTTCACGGACATTACCTATGGCTACACCTTC. The J gene is TRBJ1-2, the V gene TRBV6-1; possibly TRBD1 for D (5 bases). Germline CDR1 is MNHNS and CDR2 is SASEGT. V lost 5 bases and J 4 bases, leaving 14 bases between the germline ends. The CDR3 covers 14 residues.

The rearrangement links TRBV5-1 to TRBJ2-3, with D perhaps TRBD1 (5 bases). V was pared by 3 bases and J by 0 bases, with 14 bases between. Germline CDR1 reads SGHRS; CDR2 reads YFSETQ. This CDR3 is 16 amino acids long. CDR3 loop: CASSSNPTASTDTQYF. The CDR3 coding sequence is TGCGCCAGCAGCTCTAACCCGACAGCTAGCACAGATACGCAGTATTTT. The full variable domain, its missing parts supplied by reference TRBV5-1 and TRBJ2-3, is KAGVTQTPRYLIKTRGQQVTLSCSPISGHRSVSWYQQTPGQGLQFLFEYFSETQRNKGNFPGRFSGRQFSNSRSEMNVSTLELGDSALYLCASSSNPTASTDTQYFGPGTRLTVL.